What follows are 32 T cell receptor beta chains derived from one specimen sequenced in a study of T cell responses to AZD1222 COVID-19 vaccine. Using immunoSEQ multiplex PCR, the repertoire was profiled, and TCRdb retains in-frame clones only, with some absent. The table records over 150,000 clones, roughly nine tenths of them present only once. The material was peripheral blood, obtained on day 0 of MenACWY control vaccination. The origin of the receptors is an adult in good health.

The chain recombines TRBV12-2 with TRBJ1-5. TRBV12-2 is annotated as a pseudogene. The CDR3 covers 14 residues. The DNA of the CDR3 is TGTGCAAGTCGCCAGGGGGGGATTTGGCAGCCCCAGCATTTT. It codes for CASRQGGIWQPQHF.

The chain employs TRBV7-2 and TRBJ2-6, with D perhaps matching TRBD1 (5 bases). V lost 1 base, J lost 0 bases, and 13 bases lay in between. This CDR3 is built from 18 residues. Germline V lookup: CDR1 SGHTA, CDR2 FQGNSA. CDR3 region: CASSLEGWALSGANVLTF. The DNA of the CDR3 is TGTGCCAGCAGCTTAGAGGGGTGGGCCCTCTCTGGGGCCAACGTCCTGACTTTC.

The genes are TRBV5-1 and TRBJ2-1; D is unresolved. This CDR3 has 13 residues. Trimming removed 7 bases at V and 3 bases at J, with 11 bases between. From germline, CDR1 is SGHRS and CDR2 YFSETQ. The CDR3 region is CASSWADYNEQFF. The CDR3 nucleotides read TGCGCCAGCTCCTGGGCGGACTACAATGAGCAGTTCTTC.

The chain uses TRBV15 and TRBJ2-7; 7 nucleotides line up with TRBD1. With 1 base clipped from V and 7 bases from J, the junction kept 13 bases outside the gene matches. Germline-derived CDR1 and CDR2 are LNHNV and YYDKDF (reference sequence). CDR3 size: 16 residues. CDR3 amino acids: CATSRVGPGQLAEQYF. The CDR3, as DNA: TGTGCCACCAGCAGAGTGGGACCGGGACAGCTTGCGGAGCAGTACTTC.

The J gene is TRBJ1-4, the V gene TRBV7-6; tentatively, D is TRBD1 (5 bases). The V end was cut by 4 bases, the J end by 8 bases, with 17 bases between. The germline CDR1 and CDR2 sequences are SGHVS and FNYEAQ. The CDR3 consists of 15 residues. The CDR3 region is CASSSPIGGDEKLFF. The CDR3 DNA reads TGTGCCAGCAGCTCCCCGATTGGGGGGGACGAAAAACTGTTTTTT.

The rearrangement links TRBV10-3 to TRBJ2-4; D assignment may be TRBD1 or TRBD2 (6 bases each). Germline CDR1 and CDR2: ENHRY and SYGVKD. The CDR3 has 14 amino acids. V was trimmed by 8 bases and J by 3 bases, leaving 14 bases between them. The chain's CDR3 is CAIAAGEVKNIQYF. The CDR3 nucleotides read TGTGCCATCGCCGCAGGGGAGGTCAAAAACATTCAGTACTTC.

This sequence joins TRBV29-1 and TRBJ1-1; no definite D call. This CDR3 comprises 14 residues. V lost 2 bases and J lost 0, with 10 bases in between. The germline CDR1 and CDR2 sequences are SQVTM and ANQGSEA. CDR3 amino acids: CSVERSTLNTEAFF. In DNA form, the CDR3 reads TGCAGCGTTGAACGCAGCACCCTGAACACTGAAGCTTTCTTT. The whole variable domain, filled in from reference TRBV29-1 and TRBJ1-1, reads SAVISQKPSRDICQRGTSLTIQCQVDSQVTMMFWYRQQPGQSLTLIATANQGSEATYESGFVIDKFPISRPNLTFSTLTVSNMSPEDSSIYLCSVERSTLNTEAFFGQGTRLTVV.

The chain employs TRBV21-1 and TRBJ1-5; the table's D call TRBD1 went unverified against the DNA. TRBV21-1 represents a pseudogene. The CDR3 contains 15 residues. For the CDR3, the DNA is TGTGCCAGCAGCAATTACGACAGGGGGGATCAGCCCCAGCATTTT. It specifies CASSNYDRGDQPQHF.

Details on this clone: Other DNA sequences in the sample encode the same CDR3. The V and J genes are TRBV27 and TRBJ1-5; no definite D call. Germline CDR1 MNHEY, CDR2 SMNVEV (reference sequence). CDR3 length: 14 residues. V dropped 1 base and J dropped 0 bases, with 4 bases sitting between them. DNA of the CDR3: TGTGCCAGCAGTTTATTGGGTAGCAATCAGCCCCAGCATTTT. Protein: CASSLLGSNQPQHF.

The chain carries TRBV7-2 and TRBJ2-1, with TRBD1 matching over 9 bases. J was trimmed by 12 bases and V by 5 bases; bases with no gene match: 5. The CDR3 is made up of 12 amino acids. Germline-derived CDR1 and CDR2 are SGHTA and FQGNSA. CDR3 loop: CASSPDRGRQFF. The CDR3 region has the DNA TGTGCCAGCAGCCCGGACAGGGGCCGGCAGTTCTTC.

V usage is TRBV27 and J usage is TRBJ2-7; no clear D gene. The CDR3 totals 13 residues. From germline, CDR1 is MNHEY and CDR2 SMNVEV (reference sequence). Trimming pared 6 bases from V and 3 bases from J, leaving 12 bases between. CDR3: CASRDSYFYEQYF. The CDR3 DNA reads TGTGCCAGCAGAGACTCCTACTTCTACGAGCAGTACTTC.

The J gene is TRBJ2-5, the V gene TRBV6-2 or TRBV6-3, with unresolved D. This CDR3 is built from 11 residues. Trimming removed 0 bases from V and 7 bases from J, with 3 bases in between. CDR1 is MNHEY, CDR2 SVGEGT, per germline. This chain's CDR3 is CASSYSGTQYF. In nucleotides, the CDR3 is TGTGCCAGCAGTTACTCGGGGACCCAGTACTTC.

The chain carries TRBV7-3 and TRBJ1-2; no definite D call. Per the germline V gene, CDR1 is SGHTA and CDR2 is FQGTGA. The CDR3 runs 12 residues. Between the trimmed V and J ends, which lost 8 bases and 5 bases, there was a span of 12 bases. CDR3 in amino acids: CASGVDGYGYTF. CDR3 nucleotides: TGTGCCAGCGGAGTGGACGGTTATGGCTACACCTTC. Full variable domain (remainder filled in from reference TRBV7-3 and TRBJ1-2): GAGVSQTPSNKVTEKGKYVELRCDPISGHTALYWYRQSLGQGPEFLIYFQGTGAADDSGLPNDRFFAVRPEGSVSTLKIQRTERGDSAVYLCASGVDGYGYTFGSGTRLTVV.

CDR3 DNA sequence: TGCGCCAGCAGCCAAGAGGGGGACAGGGAGCAGTTCTTC. Encoded protein: CASSQEGDREQFF. This chain connects TRBV4-3 to TRBJ2-1; 8 bases agree with TRBD1. The CDR3 consists of 13 residues. The J segment lost 10 bases and the V segment lost 0 bases, leaving 2 bases of the junction unmatched. The germline V gene has CDR1 LGHNA and CDR2 YSLEER.

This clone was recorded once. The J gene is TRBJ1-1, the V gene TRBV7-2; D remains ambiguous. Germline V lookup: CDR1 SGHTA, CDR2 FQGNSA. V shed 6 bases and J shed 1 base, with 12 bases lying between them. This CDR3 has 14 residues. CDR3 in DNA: TGTGCCAGCAGAGGCGACACCCCGAACACTGAAGCTTTCTTT. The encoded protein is CASRGDTPNTEAFF.

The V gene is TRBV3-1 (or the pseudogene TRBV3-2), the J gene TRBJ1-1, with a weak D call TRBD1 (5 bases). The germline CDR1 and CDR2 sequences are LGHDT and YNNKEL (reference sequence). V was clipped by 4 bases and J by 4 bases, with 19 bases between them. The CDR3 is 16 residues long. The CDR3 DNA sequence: TGTGCCAGCAGCCCCCGAAGCGTGACAGCCACCACTGAAGCTTTCTTT. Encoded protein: CASSPRSVTATTEAFF.

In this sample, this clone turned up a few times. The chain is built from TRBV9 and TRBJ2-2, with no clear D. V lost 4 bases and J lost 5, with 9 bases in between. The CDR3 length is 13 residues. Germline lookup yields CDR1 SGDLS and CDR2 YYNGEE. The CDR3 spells CASSRLVTGELFF. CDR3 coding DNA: TGTGCCAGCAGCAGGCTAGTTACCGGGGAGCTGTTTTTT.

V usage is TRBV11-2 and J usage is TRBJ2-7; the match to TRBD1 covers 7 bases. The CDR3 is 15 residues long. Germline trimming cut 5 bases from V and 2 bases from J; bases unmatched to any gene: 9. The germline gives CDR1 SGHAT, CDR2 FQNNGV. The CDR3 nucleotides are TGTGCCAGCAGCATTGGACAGGAAGCCCCCTACGAGCAGTACTTC. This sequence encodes CASSIGQEAPYEQYF.

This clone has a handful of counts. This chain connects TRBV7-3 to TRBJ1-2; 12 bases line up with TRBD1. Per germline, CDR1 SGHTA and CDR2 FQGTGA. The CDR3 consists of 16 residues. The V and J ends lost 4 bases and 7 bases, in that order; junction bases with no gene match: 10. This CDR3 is CASSSSGTGGRGGYTF. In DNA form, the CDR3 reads TGTGCCAGCAGCTCGTCCGGGACAGGGGGCAGAGGTGGCTACACCTTC.

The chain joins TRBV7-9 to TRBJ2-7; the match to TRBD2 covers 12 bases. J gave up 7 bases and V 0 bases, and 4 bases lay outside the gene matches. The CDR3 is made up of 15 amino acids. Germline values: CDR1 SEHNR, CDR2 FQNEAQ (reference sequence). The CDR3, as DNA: TGTGCCAGCAGCTTAGCGACTAGCGGGAGTCGGGAGCAGTACTTC. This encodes CASSLATSGSREQYF. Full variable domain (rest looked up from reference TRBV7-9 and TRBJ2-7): DTGVSQNPRHKITKRGQNVTFRCDPISEHNRLYWYRQTLGQGPEFLTYFQNEAQLEKSRLLSDRFSAERPKGSFSTLEIQRTEQGDSAMYLCASSLATSGSREQYFGPGTRLTVT.

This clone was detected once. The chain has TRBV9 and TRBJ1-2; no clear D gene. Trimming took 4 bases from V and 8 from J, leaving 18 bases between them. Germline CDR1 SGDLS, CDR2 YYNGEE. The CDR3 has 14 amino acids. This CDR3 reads CASSRATTGMGYTF. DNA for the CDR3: TGTGCCAGCAGCCGGGCAACGACGGGCATGGGCTACACCTTC.

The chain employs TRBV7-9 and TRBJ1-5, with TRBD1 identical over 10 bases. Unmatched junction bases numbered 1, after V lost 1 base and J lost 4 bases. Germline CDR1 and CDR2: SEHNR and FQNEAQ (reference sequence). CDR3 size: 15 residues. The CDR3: CASSLGTGGNQPQHF. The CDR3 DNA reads TGTGCCAGCAGCTTAGGGACAGGGGGAAATCAGCCCCAGCATTTT.

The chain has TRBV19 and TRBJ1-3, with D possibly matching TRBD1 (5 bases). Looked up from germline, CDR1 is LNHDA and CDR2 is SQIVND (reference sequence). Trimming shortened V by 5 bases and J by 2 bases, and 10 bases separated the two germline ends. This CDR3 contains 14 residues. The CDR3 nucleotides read TGTGCCAGTAGTCAGGGAGGTCCTGGAAACACCATATATTTT. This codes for CASSQGGPGNTIYF.

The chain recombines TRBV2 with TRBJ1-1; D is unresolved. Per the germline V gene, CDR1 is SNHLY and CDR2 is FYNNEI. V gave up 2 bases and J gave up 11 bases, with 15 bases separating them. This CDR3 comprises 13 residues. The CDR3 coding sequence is TGTGCCAGCAGTGAATTACCCCAGACAAAGGCTTTCTTT. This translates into CASSELPQTKAFF.

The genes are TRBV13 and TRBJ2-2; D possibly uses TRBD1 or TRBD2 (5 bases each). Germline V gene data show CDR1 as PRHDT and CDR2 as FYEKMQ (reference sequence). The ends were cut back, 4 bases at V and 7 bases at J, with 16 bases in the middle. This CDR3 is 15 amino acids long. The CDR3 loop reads CASSSLAGRGGELFF. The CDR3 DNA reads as TGTGCCAGCAGCTCTCTGGCAGGGAGAGGCGGGGAGCTGTTTTTT. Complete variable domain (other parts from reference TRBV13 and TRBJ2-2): AAGVIQSPRHLIKEKRETATLKCYPIPRHDTVYWYQQGPGQDPQFLISFYEKMQSDKGSIPDRFSAQQFSDYHSELNMSSLELGDSALYFCASSSLAGRGGELFFGEGSRLTVL.

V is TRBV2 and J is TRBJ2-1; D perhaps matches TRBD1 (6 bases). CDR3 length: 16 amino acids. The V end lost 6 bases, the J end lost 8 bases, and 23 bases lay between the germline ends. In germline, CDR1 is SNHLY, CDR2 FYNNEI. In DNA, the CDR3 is TGTGCCAGCAGCTCCGGGACAAGGCCGGCGTGGGATGAGCAGTTCTTC. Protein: CASSSGTRPAWDEQFF.

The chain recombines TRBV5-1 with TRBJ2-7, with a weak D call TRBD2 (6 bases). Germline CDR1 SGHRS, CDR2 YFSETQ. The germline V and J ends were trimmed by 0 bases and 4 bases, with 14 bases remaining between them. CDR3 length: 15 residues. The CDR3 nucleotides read TGCGCCAGCAGCTTGGGCGGGTCGGGGGTATACGAGCAGTACTTC. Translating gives CASSLGGSGVYEQYF. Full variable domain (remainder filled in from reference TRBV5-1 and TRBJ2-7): KAGVTQTPRYLIKTRGQQVTLSCSPISGHRSVSWYQQTPGQGLQFLFEYFSETQRNKGNFPGRFSGRQFSNSRSEMNVSTLELGDSALYLCASSLGGSGVYEQYFGPGTRLTVT.

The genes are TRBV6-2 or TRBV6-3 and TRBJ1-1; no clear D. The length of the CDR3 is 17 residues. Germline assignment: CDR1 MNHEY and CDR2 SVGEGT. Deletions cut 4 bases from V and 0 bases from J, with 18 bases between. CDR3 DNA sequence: TGTGCCAGCAGTTCATGGAGAAGCGTCTACATGAACACTGAAGCTTTCTTT. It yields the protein CASSSWRSVYMNTEAFF.

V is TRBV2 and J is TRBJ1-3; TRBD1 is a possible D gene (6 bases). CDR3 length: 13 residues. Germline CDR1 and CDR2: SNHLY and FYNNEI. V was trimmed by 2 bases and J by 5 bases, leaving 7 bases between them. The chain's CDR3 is CASSEQGRNTIYF. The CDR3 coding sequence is TGTGCCAGCAGTGAACAGGGGCGAAACACCATATATTTT.

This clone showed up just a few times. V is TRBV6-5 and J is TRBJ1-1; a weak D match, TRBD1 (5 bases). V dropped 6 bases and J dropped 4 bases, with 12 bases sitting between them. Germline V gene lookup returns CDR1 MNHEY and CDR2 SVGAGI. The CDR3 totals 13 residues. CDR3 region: CASSVGTATEAFF. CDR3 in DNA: TGTGCCAGCAGCGTCGGGACGGCCACTGAAGCTTTCTTT.

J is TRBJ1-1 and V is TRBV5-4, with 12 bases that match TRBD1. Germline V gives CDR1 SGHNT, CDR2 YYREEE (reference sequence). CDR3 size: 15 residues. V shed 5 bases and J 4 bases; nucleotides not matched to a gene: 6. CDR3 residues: CASSWPGQGATEAFF. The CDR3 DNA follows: TGTGCCAGCAGTTGGCCGGGACAGGGGGCCACTGAAGCTTTCTTT.

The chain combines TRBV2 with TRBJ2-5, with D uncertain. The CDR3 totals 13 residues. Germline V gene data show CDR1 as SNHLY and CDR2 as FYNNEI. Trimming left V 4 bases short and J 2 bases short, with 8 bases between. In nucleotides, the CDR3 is TGTGCCAGCAGTGTAAAACCTCAAGAGACCCAGTACTTC. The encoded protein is CASSVKPQETQYF.